The T cell receptor (beta chain) described here comes from a study of post-analysis software for immune sequencing data. Note on this clonotype: Just one base apart from a much larger clone, this may be a read error.

Trimming took 6 bases from V and 5 from J; bases not matched to a gene: 4. The CDR3 loop spans 14 amino acids. Unique molecular identifiers were built into the TCR beta cDNA libraries. When roughly 0.9 to 10 million T cells were used, they gave some 520,000 cDNA molecules. MiXCR was run by TCRdb on the PCR reads, yielding one entry per CDR3 protein. The sample has over 150,000 distinct CDR3 sequences, around 36% seen once; the top ten hold 25% to 35%. The receptor comes from a girl aged 5-17 years with multiple sclerosis. The specimen was blood, collected after autologous hematopoietic stem cell transplantation. The chain joins TRBV12-3 or TRBV12-4 to TRBJ1-4; 9 bases match TRBD1. The CDR3 DNA is TGTGCCAGCAGGCACAGGGGGCGCAATGAAAAACTGTTTTTT. Protein sequence: CASRHRGRNEKLFF.